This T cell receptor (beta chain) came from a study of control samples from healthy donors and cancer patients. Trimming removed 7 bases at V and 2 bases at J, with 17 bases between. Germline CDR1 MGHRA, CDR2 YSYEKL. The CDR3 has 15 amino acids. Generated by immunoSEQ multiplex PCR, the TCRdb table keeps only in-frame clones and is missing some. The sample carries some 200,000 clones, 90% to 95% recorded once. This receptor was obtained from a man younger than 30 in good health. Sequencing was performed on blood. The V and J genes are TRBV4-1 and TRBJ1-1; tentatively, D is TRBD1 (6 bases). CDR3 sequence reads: CASNLQGSLNTEAFF. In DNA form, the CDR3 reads TGCGCCAGCAACCTACAGGGTTCATTAAACACTGAAGCTTTCTTT.